This T cell receptor (beta chain) derives from a study of blood T cell repertoires in COVID-19. The repertoire was sequenced with immunoSEQ multiplex PCR; TCRdb's copy has only in-frame clones and lacks some. The sample carries about 250,000 clones, 90% recorded once. This clone was seen only once. The specimen was peripheral blood. This TCR derives from an older woman with COVID-19, enrolled during active disease.

CDR3 amino acids: CASSLYRDRAYNEQFF. The CDR3 nucleotides are TGTGCCAGCAGTTTATATCGGGACAGGGCCTACAATGAGCAGTTCTTC. This chain links TRBV27 with TRBJ2-1; 9 positions agree with TRBD1. Germline V gene sequence: CDR1 MNHEY, CDR2 SMNVEV (reference sequence). V dropped 1 base and J dropped 2; count of bases not matched to a gene: 3. The CDR3 length is 16 residues.